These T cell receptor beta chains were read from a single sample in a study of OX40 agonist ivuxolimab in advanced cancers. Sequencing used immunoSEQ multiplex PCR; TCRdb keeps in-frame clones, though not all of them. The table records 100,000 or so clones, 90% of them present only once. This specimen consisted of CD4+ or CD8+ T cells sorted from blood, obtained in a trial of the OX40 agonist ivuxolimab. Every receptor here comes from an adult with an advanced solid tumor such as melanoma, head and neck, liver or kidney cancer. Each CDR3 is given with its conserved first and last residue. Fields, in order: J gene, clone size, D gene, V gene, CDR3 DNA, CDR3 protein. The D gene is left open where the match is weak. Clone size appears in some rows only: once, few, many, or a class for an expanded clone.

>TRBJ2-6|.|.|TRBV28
TGTGCCAGCAGTTTTTTAGGAACTGGGGCCAACGTCCTGACTTTC
CASSFLGTGANVLTF
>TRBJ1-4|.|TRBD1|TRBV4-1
TGCGCCAGCAGCCAAGCCCGGACAGGTGGAGAAAAACTGTTTTTT
CASSQARTGGEKLFF
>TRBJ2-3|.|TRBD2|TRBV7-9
TGTGCCAGCAGCTCTACCGGACTAGCGGGAGGGTCAGATACGCAGTATTTT
CASSSTGLAGGSDTQYF
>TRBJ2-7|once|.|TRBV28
TGTGCCAGCCTGCGGACGGATACCTACGAGCAGTACTTC
CASLRTDTYEQYF
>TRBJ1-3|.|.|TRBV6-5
TGTGCCAGCAGGGGTTACGGCTCTGGAAACACCATATATTTT
CASRGYGSGNTIYF
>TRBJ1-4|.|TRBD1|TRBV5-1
TGCGCCAGCAGCCAACAGGGGGCAGGTGAAAAACTGTTTTTT
CASSQQGAGEKLFF
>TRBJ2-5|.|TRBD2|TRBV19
TGTGCCAGTACCCAACGAGCGGGGCTGGAAGAGACCCAGTACTTC
CASTQRAGLEETQYF
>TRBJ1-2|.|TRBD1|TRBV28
TGTGCCAGCAGTTTACCAGGGACAGGGGGTGGCTTGTTGAGTGGCTACACCTTC
CASSLPGTGGGLLSGYTF
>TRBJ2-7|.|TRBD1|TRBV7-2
TGTGCCAGCAGCTTTGGACAGGGAGGAAACGAGCAGTACTTC
CASSFGQGGNEQYF
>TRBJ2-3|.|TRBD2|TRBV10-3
TGTGCCATCAGCACTAGCGGGCAAAACGGTCAGTATTTT
CAISTSGQNGQYF
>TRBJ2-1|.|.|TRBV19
TGTGCCAGTAGCGCCAAGAGGGGTGAGCAGTTCTTC
CASSAKRGEQFF
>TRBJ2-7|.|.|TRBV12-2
TGTGCAAGTCGCCAAAACCGGACTGTCTACGAGCAGTACTTC
CASRQNRTVYEQYF
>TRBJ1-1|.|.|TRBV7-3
TGTGCCAGCAGTGGGACGGTGAACACTGAAGCTTTCTTT
CASSGTVNTEAFF
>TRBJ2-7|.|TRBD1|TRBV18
TGTGCCAGCTCACCAAGCGACAGGGGGCGACGCGAGCAGTACTTC
CASSPSDRGRREQYF
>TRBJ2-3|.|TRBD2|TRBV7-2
TGTGCCAGCAGCTTAATAGCTAGCGGGCGGGCAAGCACAGATACGCAGTATTTT
CASSLIASGRASTDTQYF
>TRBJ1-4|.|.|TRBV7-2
TGTGCCAGCAGCCGCGGGGGCGTCGCTAATGAAAAACTGTTTTTT
CASSRGGVANEKLFF
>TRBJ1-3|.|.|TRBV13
TGTGCCAGCAGCTTATCGACAGGAAGAAACACCATATATTTT
CASSLSTGRNTIYF
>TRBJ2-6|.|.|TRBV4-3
TGCGCCAGCAGCCCCGCCACGCAGGGTACTGGGGCCAACGTCCTGACTTTC
CASSPATQGTGANVLTF
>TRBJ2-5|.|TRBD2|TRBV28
TGTGCCAGCAGCCGGACTAGCGCGGAGACCCAGTACTTC
CASSRTSAETQYF
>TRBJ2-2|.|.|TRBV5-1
TGCGCCAGCAGCTTCTCTTCGGGAATCGGGGAGCTGTTTTTT
CASSFSSGIGELFF
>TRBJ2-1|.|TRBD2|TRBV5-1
TGCGCCAGCAGCTTGGAAATGTTTGGCGGGAGGGCCGATGAGCAGTTCTTC
CASSLEMFGGRADEQFF
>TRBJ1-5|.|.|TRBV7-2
TGTGCCAGCAGCTTAGACAGGGTCGGGCAGCCCCAGCATTTT
CASSLDRVGQPQHF
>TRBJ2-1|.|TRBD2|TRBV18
TGTGCCAGCTCACCACCGGGACTAGCGGGAAACAATGAGCAGTTCTTC
CASSPPGLAGNNEQFF
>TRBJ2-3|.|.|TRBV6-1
TGTGCCAGCAGTGAACGTCTGACACCTCTAGATACGCAGTATTTT
CASSERLTPLDTQYF
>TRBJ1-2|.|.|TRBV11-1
TGTGCCAGCAGCTTTCAGGGAACCAACTATGGCTACACCTTC
CASSFQGTNYGYTF
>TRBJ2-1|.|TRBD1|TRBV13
TGTGCCAGCAGCCCGAGACAGGACAGGGGAAATGAGCAGTTCTTC
CASSPRQDRGNEQFF
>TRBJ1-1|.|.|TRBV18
TGTGCCAGCTCGGGAGGGGCGGGCGTCGACGCTTTCTTT
CASSGGAGVDAFF
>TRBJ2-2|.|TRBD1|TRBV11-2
TGTGCCAGCAGCTTAGTTGGGACAGGGTCGGGAGGGGAGCTGTTTTTT
CASSLVGTGSGGELFF
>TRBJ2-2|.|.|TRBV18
TGTGCCAGCTCACCGGGAGGGGGAAACACCGGGGAGCTGTTTTTT
CASSPGGGNTGELFF
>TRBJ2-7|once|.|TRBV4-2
TGTGCCAGCAGCCAACCCGGACTAAATACCTACGAGCAGTACTTC
CASSQPGLNTYEQYF
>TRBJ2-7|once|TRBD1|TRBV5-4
TGTGCCAGCAGCTCCGGCGGACAGGGATCCTACGAGCAGTACTTC
CASSSGGQGSYEQYF
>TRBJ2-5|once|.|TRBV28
TGTGCCAGCAGTTTGTCAGGGTTCCGTTTTGACCAGTACTTC
CASSLSGFRFDQYF